This T cell receptor (beta chain) was obtained from a study of blood T cell repertoires in COVID-19. The wider study: The cDNA or gDNA used as material had been derived from T cells, B-cell-depleted T cells, or PBMCs.

The CDR3 spans 15 residues. From germline, CDR1 is SEHNR and CDR2 FQNEAQ (reference sequence). Trimming removed 6 bases at V and 4 bases at J, with 18 bases between. Profiling relied on immunoSEQ multiplex PCR, and the TCRdb table lists in-frame clones only, not all of them. The sample has some 270,000 clones, 70% to 90% seen once. The sequence derives from a human donor with COVID-19, enrolled during active disease. The donor label of this sample is uncertain. What was sequenced was peripheral blood. This chain joins TRBV7-9 and TRBJ1-1; perhaps TRBD1 as D (6 bases). The CDR3 region has the DNA TGTGCCAGCAGGTCTACCACACAGGGAGCCACTGAAGCTTTCTTT. Its protein is CASRSTTQGATEAFF.